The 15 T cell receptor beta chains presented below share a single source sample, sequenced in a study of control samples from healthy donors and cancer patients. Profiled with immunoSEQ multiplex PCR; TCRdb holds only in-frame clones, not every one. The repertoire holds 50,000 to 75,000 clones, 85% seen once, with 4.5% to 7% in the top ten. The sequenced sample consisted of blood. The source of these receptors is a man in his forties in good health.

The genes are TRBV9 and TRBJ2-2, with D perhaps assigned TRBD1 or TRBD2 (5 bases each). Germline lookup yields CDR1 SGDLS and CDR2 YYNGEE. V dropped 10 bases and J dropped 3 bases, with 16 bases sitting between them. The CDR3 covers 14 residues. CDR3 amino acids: CACTGAGDTGELFF. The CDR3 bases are TGTGCCTGCACCGGGGCAGGTGACACCGGGGAGCTGTTTTTT.

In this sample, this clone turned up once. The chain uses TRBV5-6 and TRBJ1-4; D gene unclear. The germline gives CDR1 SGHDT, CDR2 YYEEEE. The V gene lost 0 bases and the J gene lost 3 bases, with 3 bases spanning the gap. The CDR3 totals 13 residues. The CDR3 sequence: CASSLGSNEKLFF. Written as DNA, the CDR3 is TGTGCCAGCAGCTTGGGTTCTAATGAAAAACTGTTTTTT. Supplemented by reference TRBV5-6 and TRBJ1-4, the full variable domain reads DAGVTQSPTHLIKTRGQQVTLRCSPKSGHDTVSWYQQALGQGPQFIFQYYEEEERQRGNFPDRFSGHQFPNYSSELNVNALLLGDSALYLCASSLGSNEKLFFGSGTQLSVL.

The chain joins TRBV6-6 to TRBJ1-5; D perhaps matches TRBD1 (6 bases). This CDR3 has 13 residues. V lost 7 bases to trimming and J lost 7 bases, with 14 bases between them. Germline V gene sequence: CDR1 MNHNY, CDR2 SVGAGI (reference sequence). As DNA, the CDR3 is TGTGCCAGCACGTGGGGGCCGGAACAGCCCCAGCATTTT. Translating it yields CASTWGPEQPQHF.

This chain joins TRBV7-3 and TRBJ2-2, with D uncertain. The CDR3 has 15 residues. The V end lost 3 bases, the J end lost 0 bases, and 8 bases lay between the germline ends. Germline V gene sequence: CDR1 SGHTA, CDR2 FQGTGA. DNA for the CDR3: TGTGCCAGCAGCTTTGACATGGCGAACACCGGGGAGCTGTTTTTT. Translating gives CASSFDMANTGELFF.

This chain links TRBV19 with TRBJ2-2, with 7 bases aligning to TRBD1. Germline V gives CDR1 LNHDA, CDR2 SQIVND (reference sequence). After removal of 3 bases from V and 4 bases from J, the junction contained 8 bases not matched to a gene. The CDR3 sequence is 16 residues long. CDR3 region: CASSIRQGVGTGELFF. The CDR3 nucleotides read TGTGCCAGTAGTATCAGGCAGGGGGTAGGCACCGGGGAGCTGTTTTTT. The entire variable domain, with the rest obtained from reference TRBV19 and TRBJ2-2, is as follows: DGGITQSPKYLFRKEGQNVTLSCEQNLNHDAMYWYRQDPGQGLRLIYYSQIVNDFQKGDIAEGYSVSREKKESFPLTVTSAQKNPTAFYLCASSIRQGVGTGELFFGEGSRLTVL.

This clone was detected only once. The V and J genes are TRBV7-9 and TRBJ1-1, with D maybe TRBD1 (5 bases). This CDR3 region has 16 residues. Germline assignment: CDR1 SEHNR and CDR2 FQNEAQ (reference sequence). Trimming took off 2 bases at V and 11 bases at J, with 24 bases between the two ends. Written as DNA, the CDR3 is TGTGCCAGCAGCTTATCCAACTCCGGGACGGTCTCTTGGGCTTTCTTT. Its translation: CASSLSNSGTVSWAFF.

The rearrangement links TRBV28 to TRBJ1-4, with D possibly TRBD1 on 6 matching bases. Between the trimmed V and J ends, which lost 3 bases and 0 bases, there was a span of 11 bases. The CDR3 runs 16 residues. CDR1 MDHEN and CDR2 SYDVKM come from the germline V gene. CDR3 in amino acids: CASSFWDIATNEKLFF. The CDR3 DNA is TGTGCCAGCAGTTTCTGGGACATAGCAACTAATGAAAAACTGTTTTTT.

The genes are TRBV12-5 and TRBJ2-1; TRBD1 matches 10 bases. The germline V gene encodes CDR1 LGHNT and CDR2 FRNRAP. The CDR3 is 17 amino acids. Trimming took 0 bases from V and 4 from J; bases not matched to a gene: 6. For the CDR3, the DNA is TGTGCTAGTGGTTTGGTACAGGGGACAGGGGTTTACAATGAGCAGTTCTTC. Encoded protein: CASGLVQGTGVYNEQFF. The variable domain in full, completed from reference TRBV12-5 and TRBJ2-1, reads DARVTQTPRHKVTEMGQEVTMRCQPILGHNTVFWYRQTMMQGLELLAYFRNRAPLDDSGMPKDRFSAEMPDATLATLKIQPSEPRDSAVYFCASGLVQGTGVYNEQFFGPGTRLTVL.

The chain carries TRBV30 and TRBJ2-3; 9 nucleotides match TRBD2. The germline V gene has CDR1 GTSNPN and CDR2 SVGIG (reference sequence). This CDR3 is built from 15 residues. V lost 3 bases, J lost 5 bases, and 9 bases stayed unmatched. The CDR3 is CAWSDSAGGVDTQYF. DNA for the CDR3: TGTGCCTGGAGCGACTCGGCGGGGGGGGTAGATACGCAGTATTTT.

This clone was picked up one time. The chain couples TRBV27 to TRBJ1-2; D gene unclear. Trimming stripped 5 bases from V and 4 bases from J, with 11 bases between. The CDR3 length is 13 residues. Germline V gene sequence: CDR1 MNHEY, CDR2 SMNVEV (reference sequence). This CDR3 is CASSTGVSYGYTF. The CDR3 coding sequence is TGTGCCAGCAGTACGGGAGTTTCCTATGGCTACACCTTC.

The CDR3: CASSKEQGTQYF. For the CDR3, the DNA is TGTGCCAGCAGCAAGGAGCAGGGTACGCAGTATTTT. J is TRBJ2-3 and V is TRBV3-1 (or the pseudogene TRBV3-2), with D perhaps matching TRBD1 (5 bases). Trimming removed 5 bases at V and 8 bases at J, with 11 bases between. The germline V gene encodes CDR1 LGHDT and CDR2 YNNKEL (reference sequence). The CDR3 spans 12 residues.

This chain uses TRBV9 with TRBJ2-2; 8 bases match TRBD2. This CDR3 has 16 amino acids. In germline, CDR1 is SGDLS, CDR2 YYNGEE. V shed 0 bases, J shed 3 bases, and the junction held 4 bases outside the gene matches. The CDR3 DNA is TGTGCCAGCAGCGTAGTGGCGGGGGGTTACACCGGGGAGCTGTTTTTT. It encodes CASSVVAGGYTGELFF.

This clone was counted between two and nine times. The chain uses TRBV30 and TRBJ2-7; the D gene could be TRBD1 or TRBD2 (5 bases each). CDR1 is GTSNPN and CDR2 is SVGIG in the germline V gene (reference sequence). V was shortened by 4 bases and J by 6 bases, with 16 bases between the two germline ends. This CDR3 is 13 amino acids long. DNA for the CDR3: TGTGCCTGGACGAAGGGACCGTTGACCGAGCAGTACTTC. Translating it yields CAWTKGPLTEQYF.

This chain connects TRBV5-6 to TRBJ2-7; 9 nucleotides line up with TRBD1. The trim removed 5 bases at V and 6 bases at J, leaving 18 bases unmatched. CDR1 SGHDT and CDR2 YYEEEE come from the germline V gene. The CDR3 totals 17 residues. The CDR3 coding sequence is TGTGCCAGCAGGAATAGAGGATCGGGACAGGGTCGAGGCGAGCAGTACTTC. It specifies CASRNRGSGQGRGEQYF.

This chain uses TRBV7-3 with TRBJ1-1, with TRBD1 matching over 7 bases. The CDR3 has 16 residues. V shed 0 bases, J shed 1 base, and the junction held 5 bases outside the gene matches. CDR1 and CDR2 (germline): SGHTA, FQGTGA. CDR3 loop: CASSLTRDRENTEAFF. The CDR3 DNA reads TGTGCCAGCAGCTTAACGCGGGACAGAGAGAACACTGAAGCTTTCTTT.